Presented here are 32 T cell receptor beta chains from one specimen sequenced in a study of T cells in localized non-small cell lung cancer. Data came from immunoSEQ multiplex PCR; TCRdb stores just in-frame clones and leaves some out. The sample yields over 8,500 clones, approximately 80% seen once. This specimen was peripheral blood mononuclear cells, taken before any cancer treatment. The receptors shown here come from a female donor over 55 with stage II lung adenocarcinoma.

This clone has only a few counts. This chain joins TRBV19 and TRBJ1-2; D not certain. With 6 bases removed from V and 4 bases from J, the gap between germline ends came to 12 bases. This CDR3 has 13 residues. Germline lookup yields CDR1 LNHDA and CDR2 SQIVND (reference sequence). The CDR3 here is CASSQGGSYGYTF. CDR3 DNA sequence: TGTGCCAGTAGCCAAGGTGGTTCCTATGGCTACACCTTC.

V and J are TRBV6-1 and TRBJ1-5; no reliable D call. V was trimmed by 7 bases and J by 0 bases, leaving 7 bases between them. The CDR3 spans 13 residues. Per germline, CDR1 MNHNS and CDR2 SASEGT. The CDR3 here is CASKDISNQPQHF. The CDR3 DNA is TGTGCCAGCAAGGATATTAGCAATCAGCCCCAGCATTTT.

This clone was picked up one time. The V gene is TRBV2, the J gene TRBJ1-6; no clear D gene. The germline gives CDR1 SNHLY, CDR2 FYNNEI. This CDR3 comprises 17 residues. The CDR3 here is CAASFRSRGSYNSPLHF. The CDR3 region has the DNA TGTGCAGCTTCGTTTCGCAGTAGAGGCTCCTATAATTCACCCCTCCACTTT.

The chain employs TRBV28 and TRBJ2-3; 12 bases are a match to TRBD2. This CDR3 has 15 amino acids. The junction had 8 bases not matched to a gene; V was cut back by 6 bases and J by 7 bases. Germline V CDR1 and CDR2: MDHEN, SYDVKM. The DNA for the CDR3 is TGTGCCAGCAGCAATCTAGCGGGGGGGCCCCATACGCAGTATTTT. It specifies CASSNLAGGPHTQYF.

CDR3 loop: CAWSLGTLSYEQYF. The DNA of the CDR3 is TGTGCCTGGAGTCTCGGGACACTCTCCTACGAGCAGTACTTC. The chain combines TRBV30 with TRBJ2-7; TRBD1 might be the D (6 bases). Looked up from germline, CDR1 is GTSNPN and CDR2 is SVGIG (reference sequence). Between the trimmed V and J ends, which lost 2 bases and 0 bases, there was a span of 11 bases. The CDR3 length is 14 residues.

The V call is TRBV30, the J call TRBJ2-1; the D gene is possibly TRBD2 (6 bases). The CDR3 runs to 12 residues. Germline V gene sequence: CDR1 GTSNPN, CDR2 SVGIG (reference sequence). V dropped 2 bases and J dropped 15 bases, with 17 bases sitting between them. The CDR3 sequence: CAWSRDLTTPFF. The CDR3 nucleotides are TGTGCCTGGAGTAGGGACTTGACCACCCCGTTCTTC.

This chain uses TRBV5-1 with TRBJ2-7, with 7 bases lining up with TRBD1. Looked up from germline, CDR1 is SGHRS and CDR2 is YFSETQ. With 0 bases clipped from V and 6 bases from J, the junction kept 12 bases outside the gene matches. The CDR3 is 16 amino acids. The CDR3 region has the DNA TGCGCCAGCAGCTTGGGGACTGAAGACAGGGATCCCGAGCAGTACTTC. It is translated as CASSLGTEDRDPEQYF.

J is TRBJ1-2 and V is TRBV7-3; D might be TRBD1 (5 bases). Per germline, CDR1 SGHTA and CDR2 FQGTGA. This CDR3 region has 14 residues. V was shortened by 2 bases and J by 7 bases, with 14 bases between the two germline ends. In DNA form, the CDR3 reads TGTGCCAGCAGCTTACAGGGAGGATCGAGTGGCTACACCTTC. Amino acids: CASSLQGGSSGYTF.

This chain links TRBV7-3 with TRBJ2-1; TRBD2 might be the D (5 bases). The germline V gene encodes CDR1 SGHTA and CDR2 FQGTGA. The germline V and J ends were trimmed by 2 bases and 10 bases, with 12 bases remaining between them. The CDR3 length is 13 residues. The CDR3 DNA sequence: TGTGCCAGCAGCTTATTAGGACTTTCGGAGCAGTTCTTC. The encoded protein is CASSLLGLSEQFF.

The chain combines TRBV6-1 with TRBJ1-2, with D perhaps matching TRBD1 (5 bases). V lost 0 bases to trimming and J lost 5 bases, with 13 bases between them. CDR3 length equals 15 residues. Looked up from germline, CDR1 is MNHNS and CDR2 is SASEGT. The CDR3 here is CASSEASGGIYGYTF. CDR3 DNA: TGTGCCAGCAGTGAAGCTAGCGGGGGAATTTATGGCTACACCTTC.

The rearrangement joins TRBV29-1 to TRBJ2-3; 9 positions agree with TRBD1. This CDR3 has 15 amino acids. Germline V gene lookup returns CDR1 SQVTM and CDR2 ANQGSEA. The V segment lost 2 bases and the J segment 2 bases; nucleotides outside the gene matches: 5. In nucleotides, the CDR3 is TGCAGCGTTGAACGGGACAGGGCTTACACAGATACGCAGTATTTT. Residues: CSVERDRAYTDTQYF.

The J gene is TRBJ2-1, the V gene TRBV11-2, with TRBD2 matching 14 bases. V shed 0 bases and J 7 bases; nucleotides not matched to a gene: 5. CDR3 length: 17 amino acids. Germline CDR1 is SGHAT and CDR2 is FQNNGV. CDR3 bases: TGTGCCAGCAGCTTAGAGGGACTAGCGGGAGAGGGAAATGAGCAGTTCTTC. Amino acid sequence: CASSLEGLAGEGNEQFF. Complete variable domain (other parts from reference TRBV11-2 and TRBJ2-1): EAGVAQSPRYKIIEKRQSVAFWCNPISGHATLYWYQQILGQGPKLLIQFQNNGVVDDSQLPKDRFSAERLKGVDSTLKIQPAKLEDSAVYLCASSLEGLAGEGNEQFFGPGTRLTVL.

This CDR3 reads CASSEAGGWTGELFF. The DNA of the CDR3 is TGTGCCAGCAGTGAAGCGGGAGGGTGGACCGGGGAGCTGTTTTTT. The V gene is TRBV2, the J gene TRBJ2-2, with TRBD2 matching over 7 bases. Losses at the gene ends were 0 bases for V and 5 bases for J; bases not matched to a gene: 3. CDR3 size: 15 residues. Germline CDR1 reads SNHLY; CDR2 reads FYNNEI.

The chain recombines TRBV5-1 with TRBJ1-3; the match to TRBD1 covers 7 bases. J was trimmed by 4 bases and V by 5 bases; bases with no gene match: 15. The CDR3 length is 17 residues. Germline CDR1 reads SGHRS; CDR2 reads YFSETQ. The CDR3 region is CASSLTGSAVRGNTIYF. The CDR3 region has the DNA TGCGCCAGCAGTTTGACAGGGAGTGCAGTGAGAGGAAACACCATATATTTT.

This clone was seen only a few times. V gene TRBV7-2 combines with J gene TRBJ1-1, with 9 bases fitting TRBD1. Germline trimming cut 6 bases from V and 5 bases from J; bases unmatched to any gene: 13. Germline V gives CDR1 SGHTA, CDR2 FQGNSA. This CDR3 comprises 16 residues. The CDR3 nucleotides read TGTGCCAGCAGTCTTGCCTGGGACAGGGCGAAGACTGAAGCTTTCTTT. Amino acids: CASSLAWDRAKTEAFF.

This rearrangement joins TRBV5-1 to TRBJ2-2, with TRBD2 as a possible D gene (5 bases). The CDR3 contains 13 residues. Trimming removed 4 bases at V and 4 bases at J, with 8 bases between. The germline CDR1 and CDR2 sequences are SGHRS and YFSETQ. The CDR3 protein is CASSEGGTGELFF. Here the CDR3 DNA reads TGCGCCAGCAGCGAAGGAGGCACCGGGGAGCTGTTTTTT.

This clone is deemed medium-sized. The gene calls are TRBV5-6 and TRBJ1-5; D is undetermined. The V gene's germline CDR1 is SGHDT and CDR2 YYEEEE. This CDR3 region has 14 residues. V was pared by 2 bases and J by 4 bases, with 10 bases between. The CDR3 DNA reads as TGTGCCAGCAGCTTTCATGGTTTTAATCAGCCCCAGCATTTT. Amino acid sequence: CASSFHGFNQPQHF.

The rearrangement links TRBV30 to TRBJ1-2; D uncertain. CDR1 and CDR2 from the germline V gene are GTSNPN and SVGIG (reference sequence). CDR3 size: 11 residues. Trimming left V 3 bases short and J 4 bases short, with 6 bases between. CDR3 bases: TGTGCCTGGAGCCGACTCTATGGCTACACCTTC. Protein product: CAWSRLYGYTF.

V is TRBV18 and J is TRBJ2-1, with TRBD1 matching 7 bases. Germline-derived CDR1 and CDR2 are KGHSH and LQKENI. J lost 5 bases, V lost 2 bases, and 9 bases had no gene match. The CDR3 is 16 residues long. The CDR3 is CASSPGTASGDNEQFF. CDR3 DNA: TGTGCCAGCTCACCAGGGACAGCCTCAGGGGACAATGAGCAGTTCTTC.

The rearrangement links TRBV6-6 to TRBJ1-4; no clear D. CDR3 length equals 14 residues. The germline gives CDR1 MNHNY, CDR2 SVGAGI (reference sequence). Deletions cut 6 bases from V and 4 bases from J, with 12 bases between. The CDR3 DNA reads as TGTGCCAGCAGCGCCATGGACGGTAATGAAAAACTGTTTTTT. Amino acid sequence: CASSAMDGNEKLFF.

This sequence joins TRBV15 and TRBJ2-7, with D possibly matching TRBD1 (5 bases). CDR1 and CDR2 (germline): LNHNV, YYDKDF (reference sequence). This CDR3 has 14 amino acids. Trimming removed 1 base from V and 4 bases from J, with 11 bases in between. The CDR3 region is CATSRGRAGYEQYF. The CDR3 nucleotides read TGTGCCACCAGCAGAGGCAGGGCCGGGTACGAGCAGTACTTC.

The V gene is TRBV9, the J gene TRBJ2-3; D is possibly TRBD2 (7 bases). Trimming took 2 bases from V and 6 from J, leaving 13 bases between them. The CDR3 is 14 residues long. From germline, CDR1 is SGDLS and CDR2 YYNGEE. Written as DNA, the CDR3 is TGTGCCAGCAGCGTCGGGGGGCGAGAGGATACGCAGTATTTT. As protein: CASSVGGREDTQYF.

The chain couples TRBV30 to TRBJ2-4, with D hard to call. The germline V and J ends were trimmed by 2 bases and 5 bases, with 4 bases remaining between them. The CDR3 spans 11 residues. Germline CDR1 and CDR2: GTSNPN and SVGIG (reference sequence). The DNA of the CDR3 is TGTGCCTGGAGTTTAGAAAACATTCAGTACTTC. It specifies CAWSLENIQYF. Full variable domain (missing parts from reference TRBV30 and TRBJ2-4): SQTIHQWPATLVQPVGSPLSLECTVEGTSNPNLYWYRQAAGRGLQLLFYSVGIGQISSEVPQNLSASRPQDRQFILSSKKLLLSDSGFYLCAWSLENIQYFGAGTRLSVL.

V is TRBV28 and J is TRBJ1-3; D unresolved. Trimming left V 8 bases short and J 4 bases short, with 12 bases between. Germline CDR1 MDHEN, CDR2 SYDVKM. The CDR3 is 13 residues long. The CDR3 coding sequence is TGTGCCAGCGTGGACGAGGTCGGAAACACCATATATTTT. This translates into CASVDEVGNTIYF.

The chain links TRBV4-3 to TRBJ2-3; D is perhaps TRBD2 (5 bases). V was shortened by 0 bases and J by 8 bases, with 12 bases between the two germline ends. This CDR3 has 14 amino acids. CDR1 is LGHNA, CDR2 YSLEER, per germline. The CDR3 region is CASSQDPIEGTQYF. The CDR3 DNA reads as TGCGCCAGCAGCCAAGATCCCATCGAGGGTACGCAGTATTTT.

For the CDR3, the DNA is TGTGCCAGCAGCTTAGGCCTTAACAATGAGCAGTTCTTC. Translating gives CASSLGLNNEQFF. The V call is TRBV5-4, the J call TRBJ2-1, with D uncertain. The CDR3 has 13 residues. Trimming shortened V by 2 bases and J by 5 bases, and 8 bases separated the two germline ends. Per the germline V gene, CDR1 is SGHNT and CDR2 is YYREEE (reference sequence).

Written as DNA, the CDR3 is TGCGCCAGCAGTCGTCAGGTCGATCAGCCCCAGCATTTT. Protein sequence: CASSRQVDQPQHF. V gene TRBV4-1 combines with J gene TRBJ1-5; no reliable D call. Per the germline V gene, CDR1 is MGHRA and CDR2 is YSYEKL. Trimming removed 6 bases from V and 5 bases from J, with 11 bases in between. The CDR3 totals 13 residues.

The genes are TRBV28 and TRBJ2-5, with 7 bases fitting TRBD1. V gave up 5 bases and J gave up 5 bases; unmatched junction bases: 11. Germline V gives CDR1 MDHEN, CDR2 SYDVKM. The CDR3 runs 15 residues. CDR3 protein: CASSPMGQPDETQYF. The CDR3 DNA follows: TGTGCCAGCAGTCCGATGGGACAGCCCGACGAGACCCAGTACTTC.

DNA for the CDR3: TGCGCCAGCAGCTTGGATGCGGGAGGCTCCTACAATGAGCAGTTCTTC. Protein: CASSLDAGGSYNEQFF. This chain links TRBV5-1 with TRBJ2-1; the match to TRBD2 covers 8 bases. The germline CDR1 and CDR2 sequences are SGHRS and YFSETQ. There are 16 residues in the CDR3. V shed 0 bases and J 0 bases; nucleotides not matched to a gene: 2. Based on the CDR3 plus reference TRBV5-1 and TRBJ2-1, the full variable domain is KAGVTQTPRYLIKTRGQQVTLSCSPISGHRSVSWYQQTPGQGLQFLFEYFSETQRNKGNFPGRFSGRQFSNSRSEMNVSTLELGDSALYLCASSLDAGGSYNEQFFGPGTRLTVL.

The chain uses TRBV6-1 and TRBJ2-6; D unresolved. CDR1 is MNHNS, CDR2 SASEGT, per germline. This CDR3 region has 13 residues. The V and J ends lost 6 bases and 0 bases respectively, with 3 bases between them. CDR3 in amino acids: CASSLSGANVLTF. The CDR3 nucleotides are TGTGCCAGCAGCCTCTCTGGGGCCAACGTCCTGACTTTC.

The count of this clone is one. J is TRBJ2-5 and V is TRBV5-5; possible D gene TRBD1, 5 bases. This CDR3 is 15 amino acids long. Per the germline V gene, CDR1 is SGHKS and CDR2 is YYEKEE (reference sequence). V was cut by 1 base and J by 2 bases, with 12 bases left in between. The CDR3 nucleotides read TGTGCCAGCAGCTTGAGGTCAGGGCAACAAGAGACCCAGTACTTC. It specifies CASSLRSGQQETQYF.

The chain couples TRBV7-3 to TRBJ1-1; maybe TRBD1 (6 bases). Germline CDR1 and CDR2: SGHTA and FQGTGA. V was shortened by 5 bases and J by 4 bases, with 11 bases between the two germline ends. The CDR3 covers 13 residues. The CDR3 nucleotides are TGTGCCAGCAGCCAGGGGTGGGGCACTGAAGCTTTCTTT. Encoded protein: CASSQGWGTEAFF.